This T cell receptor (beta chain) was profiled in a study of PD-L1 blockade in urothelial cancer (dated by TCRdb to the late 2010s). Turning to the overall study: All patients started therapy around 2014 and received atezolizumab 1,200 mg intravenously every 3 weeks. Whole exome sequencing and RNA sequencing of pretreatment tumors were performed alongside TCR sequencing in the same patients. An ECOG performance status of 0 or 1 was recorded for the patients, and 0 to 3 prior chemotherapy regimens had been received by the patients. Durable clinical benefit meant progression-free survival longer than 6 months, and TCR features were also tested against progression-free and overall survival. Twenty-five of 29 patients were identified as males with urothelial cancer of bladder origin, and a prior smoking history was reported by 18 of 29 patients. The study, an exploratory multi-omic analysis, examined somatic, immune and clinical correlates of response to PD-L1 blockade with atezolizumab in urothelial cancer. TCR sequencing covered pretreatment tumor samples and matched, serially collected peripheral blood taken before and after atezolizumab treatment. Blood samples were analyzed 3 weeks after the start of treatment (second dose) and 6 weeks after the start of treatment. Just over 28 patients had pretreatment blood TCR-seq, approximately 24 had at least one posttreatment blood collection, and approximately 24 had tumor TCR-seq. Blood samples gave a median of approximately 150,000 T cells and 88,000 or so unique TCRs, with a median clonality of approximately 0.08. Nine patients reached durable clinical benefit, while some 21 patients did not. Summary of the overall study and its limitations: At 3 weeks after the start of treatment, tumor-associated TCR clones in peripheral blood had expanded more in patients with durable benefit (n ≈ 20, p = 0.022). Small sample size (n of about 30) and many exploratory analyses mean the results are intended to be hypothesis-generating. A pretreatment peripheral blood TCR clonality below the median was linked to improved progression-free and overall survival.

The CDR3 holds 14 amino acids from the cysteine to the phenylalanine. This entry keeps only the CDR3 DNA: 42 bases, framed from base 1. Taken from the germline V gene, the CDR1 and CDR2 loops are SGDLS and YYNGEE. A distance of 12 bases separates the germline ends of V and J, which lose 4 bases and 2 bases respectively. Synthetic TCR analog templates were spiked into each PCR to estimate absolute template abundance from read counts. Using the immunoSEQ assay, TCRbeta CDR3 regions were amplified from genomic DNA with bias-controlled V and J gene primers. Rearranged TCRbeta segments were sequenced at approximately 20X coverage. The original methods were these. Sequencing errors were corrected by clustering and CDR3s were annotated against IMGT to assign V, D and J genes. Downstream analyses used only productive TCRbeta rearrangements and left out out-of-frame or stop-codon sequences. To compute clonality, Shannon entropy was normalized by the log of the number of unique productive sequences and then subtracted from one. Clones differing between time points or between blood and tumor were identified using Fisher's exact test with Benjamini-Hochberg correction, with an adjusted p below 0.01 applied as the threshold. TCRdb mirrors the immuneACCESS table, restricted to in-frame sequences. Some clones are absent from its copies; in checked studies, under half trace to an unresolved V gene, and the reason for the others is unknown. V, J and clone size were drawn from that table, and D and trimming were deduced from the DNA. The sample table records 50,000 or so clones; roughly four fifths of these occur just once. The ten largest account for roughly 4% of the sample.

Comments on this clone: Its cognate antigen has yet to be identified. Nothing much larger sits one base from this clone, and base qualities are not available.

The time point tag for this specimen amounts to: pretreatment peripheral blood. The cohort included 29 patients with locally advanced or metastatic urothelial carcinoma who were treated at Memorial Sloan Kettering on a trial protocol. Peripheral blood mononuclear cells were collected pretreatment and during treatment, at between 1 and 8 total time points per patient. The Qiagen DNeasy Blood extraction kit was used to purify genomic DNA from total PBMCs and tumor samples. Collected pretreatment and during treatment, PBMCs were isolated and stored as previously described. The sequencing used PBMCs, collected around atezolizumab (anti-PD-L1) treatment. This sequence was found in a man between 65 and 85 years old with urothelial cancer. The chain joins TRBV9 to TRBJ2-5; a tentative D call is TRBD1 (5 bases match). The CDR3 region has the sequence CASSPDSFQETQYF. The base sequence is TGTGCCAGCAGCCCCGACAGCTTTCAAGAGACCCAGTACTTC.